This TCR beta chain was identified during a study of blood T cell repertoires in COVID-19. Across the study: Collection of acute and convalescent COVID-19 samples took place in the United States, Italy and Spain.

Here immunoSEQ multiplex PCR was the method, and the copy in TCRdb shows in-frame clones only, minus some. Of about 25,000 clones listed, 85% to 90% are singletons. V trimming: 1 base; J trimming: 2 bases; junction bases outside the gene matches: 4. The CDR3 has 15 residues. The germline V gene has CDR1 LGHDT and CDR2 YNNKEL (reference sequence). The chain joins TRBV3-1 (or the pseudogene TRBV3-2) to TRBJ2-5, with TRBD2 identical over 7 bases. Sequencing used peripheral blood. The receptor was derived from a man in his sixties or seventies with active COVID-19. CDR3 protein: CASSQAQGGQETQYF. CDR3 in DNA: TGTGCCAGCAGCCAAGCCCAGGGAGGGCAAGAGACCCAGTACTTC.